This entry lists 24 T cell receptor beta chains sequenced from one sample in a study of cytomegalovirus exposure and HLA in healthy donors. PCR used 60 Vbeta primers and 13 Jbeta primers. TCRdb keeps only in-frame clones here, not all; method: immunoSEQ multiplex PCR. The data hold fewer than 250,000 clones, with about three quarters observed a single time. Input material: PBMCs. The receptors were gathered from a woman in her twenties or thirties in good health and CMV-seropositive.

DNA of the CDR3: TGTGCCAGCAGCGTTACAGGGGTATACAACTATGGCTACACCTTC. Its protein is CASSVTGVYNYGYTF. The chain recombines TRBV9 with TRBJ1-2, with 7 bases aligning to TRBD1. V shed 2 bases and J 2 bases; nucleotides not matched to a gene: 6. This CDR3 comprises 15 residues. CDR1 is SGDLS, CDR2 YYNGEE, per germline. Filled out from reference TRBV9 and TRBJ1-2, the complete variable domain reads DSGVTQTPKHLITATGQRVTLRCSPRSGDLSVYWYQQSLDQGLQFLIQYYNGEERAKGNILERFSAQQFPDLHSELNLSSLELGDSALYFCASSVTGVYNYGYTFGSGTRLTVV.

The chain combines TRBV7-2 with TRBJ1-5; 7 nucleotides agree with TRBD1. CDR3 length: 18 residues. Germline loops: CDR1 SGHTA, CDR2 FQGNSA. After removal of 5 bases from V and 0 bases from J, the junction contained 13 bases not matched to a gene. CDR3 in DNA: TGTGCCAGCAGCCTCGGACAGGTTGGGCGAGCTAGCAATCAGCCCCAGCATTTT. Translation: CASSLGQVGRASNQPQHF.

This clone was recorded once. CDR3 amino acids: CASSFGTSGRGDTQYF. Written as DNA, the CDR3 is TGTGCCAGCAGCTTTGGGACTAGCGGGAGGGGAGATACGCAGTATTTT. The chain couples TRBV7-3 to TRBJ2-3; 16 nucleotides align to TRBD2. From germline, CDR1 is SGHTA and CDR2 FQGTGA. V was pared by 3 bases and J by 5 bases, with 2 bases of the junction left unmatched. This CDR3 comprises 16 residues.

The genes are TRBV6-5 and TRBJ2-1; D is ambiguous. This CDR3 region has 13 residues. CDR1 is MNHEY, CDR2 SVGAGI, per germline. The V gene lost 8 bases and the J gene lost 5 bases, with 13 bases spanning the gap. The CDR3 sequence is CASARSEHNEQFF. The CDR3 nucleotides are TGTGCCAGCGCTCGGAGCGAGCACAATGAGCAGTTCTTC.

The chain joins TRBV4-1 to TRBJ2-1, with TRBD2 matching over 10 bases. The length of the CDR3 is 15 residues. Trimming removed 0 bases from V and 15 bases from J; junction bases left unmatched: 11. Germline values: CDR1 MGHRA, CDR2 YSYEKL. CDR3 in DNA: TGCGCCAGCAGCCAAGACGCAAGGACTAGCGGACCCGGGTTCTTC. This codes for CASSQDARTSGPGFF.

The J gene is TRBJ1-5, the V gene TRBV4-1; 9 bases map to TRBD1. This CDR3 contains 15 residues. Germline CDR1 reads MGHRA; CDR2 reads YSYEKL. V trimming: 4 bases; J trimming: 1 base; junction bases outside the gene matches: 2. The CDR3 is CASSPGTGSNQPQHF. CDR3 coding DNA: TGCGCCAGCAGCCCTGGGACAGGGAGCAATCAGCCCCAGCATTTT.

V is TRBV28 and J is TRBJ1-4, with D possibly matching TRBD1 (6 bases). This CDR3 region has 13 residues. In germline, CDR1 is MDHEN, CDR2 SYDVKM. V was trimmed by 7 bases and J by 4 bases, leaving 10 bases between them. CDR3 loop: CASKDSSNEKLFF. CDR3 DNA: TGTGCCAGCAAGGACAGTAGTAATGAAAAACTGTTTTTT.

This clone was detected a few times. The chain employs TRBV6-1 and TRBJ2-5, with TRBD2 matching over 9 bases. The CDR3 sequence is 14 residues long. The V gene end was trimmed by 4 bases and the J gene end by 5 bases; junction bases not matched to a gene: 5. In germline, CDR1 is MNHNS, CDR2 SASEGT. CDR3 region: CASSVLAGVETQYF. The CDR3 DNA is TGTGCCAGCAGTGTGTTAGCGGGGGTTGAGACCCAGTACTTC.

This chain uses TRBV30 with TRBJ2-2, with D uncertain. From germline, CDR1 is GTSNPN and CDR2 SVGIG (reference sequence). V was shortened by 2 bases and J by 6 bases, with 7 bases between the two germline ends. The CDR3 runs 12 residues. In DNA form, the CDR3 reads TGTGCCTGGAGTCCCGAGCCCGGGGAGCTGTTTTTT. Translation gives CAWSPEPGELFF.

This chain uses TRBV7-9 with TRBJ2-7; D is undetermined. Trimming took off 4 bases at V and 5 bases at J, with 15 bases between the two ends. Germline assignment: CDR1 SEHNR and CDR2 FQNEAQ (reference sequence). CDR3 size: 14 residues. CDR3 sequence reads: CASSSPADGNEQYF. The CDR3, as DNA: TGTGCCAGCAGCTCCCCCGCGGATGGTAACGAGCAGTACTTC.

This clone was picked up one time. This rearrangement joins TRBV27 to TRBJ1-2, with 9 bases lining up with TRBD1. V lost 7 bases to trimming and J lost 1 base; unmatched junction nucleotides: 7. CDR3 length: 15 residues. Germline CDR1 and CDR2: MNHEY and SMNVEV (reference sequence). In DNA, the CDR3 is TGTGCCAGCAAACAAGGGACAGGGTATAACTATGGCTACACCTTC. As protein: CASKQGTGYNYGYTF.

The chain carries TRBV7-9 and TRBJ1-2; D gene unclear. The germline gives CDR1 SEHNR, CDR2 FQNEAQ (reference sequence). V was clipped by 5 bases and J by 3 bases, with 16 bases between them. CDR3 size: 15 residues. CDR3 residues: CASSPTTADYYGYTF. The DNA of the CDR3 is TGTGCCAGCAGCCCGACTACCGCGGACTACTATGGCTACACCTTC.

V is TRBV7-9 and J is TRBJ2-7; 8 bases fit TRBD1. Trimming took 5 bases from V and 4 from J; bases not matched to a gene: 4. The CDR3 is 13 residues long. Per the germline V gene, CDR1 is SEHNR and CDR2 is FQNEAQ (reference sequence). The CDR3 sequence: CASSRGQAYEQYF. CDR3 DNA sequence: TGTGCCAGCAGCAGGGGACAGGCGTACGAGCAGTACTTC.

The chain employs TRBV7-2 and TRBJ1-5; 9 bases map to TRBD1. The length of the CDR3 is 16 residues. Germline V gene data show CDR1 as SGHTA and CDR2 as FQGNSA. Losses at the gene ends were 1 base for V and 1 base for J; bases not matched to a gene: 2. The DNA for the CDR3 is TGTGCCAGCAGCTTAGGGACAGGGGTGAGCAATCAGCCCCAGCATTTT. Its translation: CASSLGTGVSNQPQHF.

The J gene is TRBJ2-1, the V gene TRBV7-8; 7 bases agree with TRBD2. The length of the CDR3 is 16 residues. The V segment lost 5 bases and the J segment 8 bases; nucleotides outside the gene matches: 15. Germline CDR1 is SGHVS and CDR2 is FQNEAQ. The CDR3 region has the DNA TGTGCCAGCAGCACTGACAGCGGGGTTAGGTCCGATGAGCAGTTCTTC. It is translated as CASSTDSGVRSDEQFF.

This clone was observed a few times. The CDR3 protein is CASRGTNTGELFF. The CDR3 bases are TGTGCCAGTCGCGGTACGAACACCGGGGAGCTGTTTTTT. The chain joins TRBV19 to TRBJ2-2; D gene unclear. V was clipped by 8 bases and J by 0 bases, with 7 bases between them. Looked up from germline, CDR1 is LNHDA and CDR2 is SQIVND (reference sequence). The CDR3 loop spans 13 amino acids.

This clone has only a few counts. The chain is built from TRBV7-8 and TRBJ2-7; D not certain. The length of the CDR3 is 15 residues. Germline V gene data show CDR1 as SGHVS and CDR2 as FQNEAQ. Trimming took off 5 bases at V and 3 bases at J, with 17 bases between the two ends. This CDR3 is CASSPRRGPFYEQYF. CDR3 sequence (DNA): TGTGCCAGCAGCCCGCGTCGTGGGCCCTTCTACGAGCAGTACTTC.

The chain couples TRBV7-3 to TRBJ2-1; possible D gene TRBD2, 6 bases. The CDR3 is 15 amino acids. The V end lost 4 bases, the J end lost 8 bases, and 18 bases lay between the germline ends. CDR1 and CDR2 (germline): SGHTA, FQGTGA. CDR3 nucleotide sequence: TGTGCCAGCAGCTCCGACAGCGGGCGATTCGATGAGCAGTTCTTC. Encoded protein: CASSSDSGRFDEQFF.

The V and J genes are TRBV7-2 and TRBJ1-6, with D possibly being TRBD1 (5 bases). Trimming stripped 0 bases from V and 9 bases from J, with 12 bases between. This CDR3 has 15 residues. CDR1 is SGHTA, CDR2 FQGNSA, per germline. The CDR3 spells CASSLARGLGSPLHF. CDR3 in DNA: TGTGCCAGCAGCTTAGCAAGGGGCCTAGGTTCACCCCTCCACTTT.

This chain joins TRBV9 and TRBJ2-7; D is perhaps TRBD2 (6 bases). The CDR3 spans 17 residues. V gave up 2 bases and J gave up 4 bases, with 22 bases separating them. Looked up from germline, CDR1 is SGDLS and CDR2 is YYNGEE. Here the CDR3 DNA reads TGTGCCAGCAGCGTTGGGCCCATGACTAGTCCGGAATACGAGCAGTACTTC. Its translation is CASSVGPMTSPEYEQYF.

V gene TRBV6-1 combines with J gene TRBJ1-6, with a weak D call TRBD1 (5 bases). Germline V gene sequence: CDR1 MNHNS, CDR2 SASEGT. The ends were cut back, 2 bases at V and 6 bases at J, with 11 bases in the middle. The CDR3 contains 15 residues. The DNA of the CDR3 is TGTGCCAGCAGTGAAATGGGAGGGGTTAATTCACCCCTCCACTTT. This gives the protein CASSEMGGVNSPLHF.

This chain joins TRBV10-3 and TRBJ1-2, with 7 bases that match TRBD1. The CDR3 spans 15 residues. The germline CDR1 and CDR2 sequences are ENHRY and SYGVKD. The junction had 9 bases not matched to a gene; V was cut back by 4 bases and J by 4 bases. The CDR3 region is CAISAETGMVYGYTF. CDR3 nucleotides: TGTGCCATCAGTGCGGAGACAGGGATGGTCTATGGCTACACCTTC.

The V and J genes are TRBV19 and TRBJ2-1; D may be TRBD2 (5 bases). The length of the CDR3 is 15 residues. Trimming cost V 6 bases and J 2 bases, with 14 bases left between them. Germline V gene lookup returns CDR1 LNHDA and CDR2 SQIVND (reference sequence). CDR3 nucleotide sequence: TGTGCCAGTAGATTAGGCGATAGCGCCTACAATGAGCAGTTCTTC. Its translation is CASRLGDSAYNEQFF.

The J gene is TRBJ1-5, the V gene TRBV10-3, with TRBD1 matching over 7 bases. This CDR3 contains 13 residues. J gave up 5 bases and V 4 bases, and 2 bases lay outside the gene matches. Per germline, CDR1 ENHRY and CDR2 SYGVKD. CDR3 coding DNA: TGTGCCATCAGTGCTACAGGGGATCAGCCCCAGCATTTT. Translation: CAISATGDQPQHF.